These 26 T cell receptor beta chains share one sample of origin, sequenced in a study of EBV T-cell therapy then PD-1 blockade in nasopharyngeal carcinoma. Stated time point: 266 days after commencement of treatment, after nivolumab therapy. As to treatment: AdE1-LMPpoly-expanded autologous EBV-specific T-cell therapy followed by anti-PD-1 nivolumab. No antigen is known for these receptors. Here immunoSEQ multiplex PCR was the method, and the copy in TCRdb shows in-frame clones only, minus some. The sample comprises approximately 22,000 clones, around four fifths of which are singletons, and 30% to 35% rests with the top ten. The specimen was CD8+ T cells from blood, collected at roughly day 250 from a patient whose treatment included autologous EBV-specific T cells and nivolumab. All receptors derive from a man aged 35 to 55 with nasopharyngeal carcinoma.

V gene TRBV6-6 combines with J gene TRBJ2-7; D is perhaps TRBD2 (6 bases). The V gene's germline CDR1 is MNHNY and CDR2 SVGAGI (reference sequence). This CDR3 comprises 15 residues. V was pared by 5 bases and J by 2 bases, with 16 bases between. The CDR3 spells CASSGGSGRPYEQYF. As DNA, the CDR3 is TGTGCCAGCAGTGGGGGGTCAGGGCGCCCCTACGAGCAGTACTTC.

This chain connects TRBV29-1 to TRBJ1-3, with TRBD1 matching 7 bases. The germline CDR1 and CDR2 sequences are SQVTM and ANQGSEA. V was clipped by 6 bases and J by 10 bases; unmatched bases: 12. The length of the CDR3 is 13 residues. The CDR3 DNA follows: TGCAGCGTGCTGACAGGGTCCTCCATGACCATATATTTT. Protein: CSVLTGSSMTIYF. Based on the CDR3 plus reference TRBV29-1 and TRBJ1-3, the full variable domain is SAVISQKPSRDICQRGTSLTIQCQVDSQVTMMFWYRQQPGQSLTLIATANQGSEATYESGFVIDKFPISRPNLTFSTLTVSNMSPEDSSIYLCSVLTGSSMTIYFGEGSWLTVV.

This clone was seen a handful of times. V gene TRBV7-9 combines with J gene TRBJ1-2; 9 bases are shared with TRBD1. This CDR3 comprises 17 residues. Germline assignment: CDR1 SEHNR and CDR2 FQNEAQ (reference sequence). The V gene end was trimmed by 5 bases and the J gene end by 2 bases; junction bases not matched to a gene: 12. The chain's CDR3 is CASSTWTGADGNYGYTF. In DNA form, the CDR3 reads TGTGCCAGCAGCACCTGGACAGGGGCCGACGGAAACTATGGCTACACCTTC. The full variable domain, its missing parts supplied by reference TRBV7-9 and TRBJ1-2, is DTGVSQNPRHKITKRGQNVTFRCDPISEHNRLYWYRQTLGQGPEFLTYFQNEAQLEKSRLLSDRFSAERPKGSFSTLEIQRTEQGDSAMYLCASSTWTGADGNYGYTFGSGTRLTVV.

The chain joins TRBV4-1 to TRBJ1-2; possibly TRBD1 for D (5 bases). The CDR3 extends over 14 amino acids. The germline V and J ends were trimmed by 0 bases and 3 bases, with 8 bases remaining between them. Per the germline V gene, CDR1 is MGHRA and CDR2 is YSYEKL. DNA of the CDR3: TGCGCCAGCAGCCAAGAGCAGGGCCACTATGGCTACACCTTC. The encoded protein is CASSQEQGHYGYTF.

The chain is built from TRBV4-1 and TRBJ2-1; D is perhaps TRBD2 (7 bases). The CDR3 is 17 residues long. The germline V gene encodes CDR1 MGHRA and CDR2 YSYEKL. The V end was cut by 2 bases, the J end by 4 bases, with 18 bases between. The CDR3 is CASSQPLGGGPYNEQFF. The CDR3 DNA is TGCGCCAGCAGCCAACCCCTGGGCGGGGGCCCTTACAATGAGCAGTTCTTC.

This sequence joins TRBV2 and TRBJ1-5; possible D gene TRBD1, 6 bases. Germline CDR1 reads SNHLY; CDR2 reads FYNNEI. V dropped 6 bases and J dropped 9 bases, with 21 bases sitting between them. The CDR3 covers 15 residues. CDR3: CASRERTDLVGPQHF. As DNA, the CDR3 is TGTGCCAGCAGGGAAAGGACAGACTTGGTAGGGCCCCAGCATTTT.

The gene calls are TRBV27 and TRBJ1-3; 7 positions agree with TRBD1. The ends lost 6 bases at V and 3 bases at J; junction bases unmatched: 11. CDR1 and CDR2 from the germline V gene are MNHEY and SMNVEV (reference sequence). The CDR3 is made up of 16 amino acids. DNA for the CDR3: TGTGCCAGCAGCCTCCGTTCAGGGGGTTATGGAAACACCATATATTTT. Its translation is CASSLRSGGYGNTIYF.

The chain employs TRBV19 and TRBJ2-7, with no clear D. The CDR3 totals 14 residues. V lost 0 bases to trimming and J lost 10 bases, with 16 bases between them. The germline gives CDR1 LNHDA, CDR2 SQIVND (reference sequence). This chain's CDR3 is CASSIEYPFGDQYF. The CDR3 nucleotides read TGTGCCAGTAGTATAGAGTACCCCTTCGGAGATCAGTACTTC.

The chain uses TRBV27 and TRBJ2-3; D gene uncertain. CDR1 and CDR2 (germline): MNHEY, SMNVEV (reference sequence). Deletions cut 3 bases from V and 4 bases from J, with 8 bases between. The CDR3 length is 13 residues. CDR3 region: CASSFSAPDTQYF. For the CDR3, the DNA is TGTGCCAGCAGTTTTTCGGCCCCAGATACGCAGTATTTT.

The genes are TRBV6-5 and TRBJ1-5, with 7 bases that match TRBD1. The V gene end was trimmed by 10 bases and the J gene end by 5 bases; junction bases not matched to a gene: 11. Germline V gene sequence: CDR1 MNHEY, CDR2 SVGAGI. The CDR3 sequence is 14 residues long. CDR3 DNA sequence: TGTGCCATCGATAACAGGGGAGCGGATCAGCCCCAGCATTTT. Translation: CAIDNRGADQPQHF.

The chain joins TRBV7-2 to TRBJ2-3, with a weak D call TRBD2 (7 bases). V gave up 7 bases and J gave up 2 bases, with 19 bases separating them. The CDR3 is 16 residues long. Germline V gives CDR1 SGHTA, CDR2 FQGNSA. Here the CDR3 reads CASIQFSGGTTDTQYF. The CDR3 DNA reads as TGTGCCAGCATCCAATTCTCGGGGGGCACCACAGATACGCAGTATTTT.

V and J are TRBV4-1 and TRBJ1-1; D is perhaps TRBD1 (6 bases). Trimming removed 4 bases from V and 5 bases from J, with 17 bases in between. The CDR3 is made up of 15 amino acids. CDR1 and CDR2 (germline): MGHRA, YSYEKL. Written as DNA, the CDR3 is TGCGCCAGCAGCCGCGACAGGACCCTTCCTACTGAAGCTTTCTTT. Translated, it gives CASSRDRTLPTEAFF.

This clone was seen a single time. This rearrangement joins TRBV2 to TRBJ1-3; unclear D gene. Germline V gene data show CDR1 as SNHLY and CDR2 as FYNNEI. The V end lost 8 bases, the J end lost 2 bases, and 13 bases lay between the germline ends. The CDR3 extends over 14 amino acids. CDR3 amino acids: CASETGSPGNTIYF. The CDR3 nucleotides are TGTGCCAGCGAGACCGGGTCTCCTGGAAACACCATATATTTT.

CDR3 nucleotides: TGTGCCAGCAGCCAAGACAGGGCTGGGTACAATGAGCAGTTCTTC. Translation: CASSQDRAGYNEQFF. The genes are TRBV28 and TRBJ2-1, with 7 bases identical to TRBD1. The CDR3 is made up of 15 amino acids. After removal of 6 bases from V and 4 bases from J, the junction contained 9 bases not matched to a gene. CDR1 MDHEN and CDR2 SYDVKM come from the germline V gene.

The gene calls are TRBV9 and TRBJ1-2; TRBD1 is a possible D gene (5 bases). Deletions cut 2 bases from V and 8 bases from J, with 13 bases between. Looked up from germline, CDR1 is SGDLS and CDR2 is YYNGEE. The CDR3 is 13 residues long. The CDR3 DNA is TGTGCCAGCAGCGTGGGGGAGGGAAGGGGCTACACCTTC. It yields the protein CASSVGEGRGYTF.

This clone was counted once. The V gene is TRBV5-4, the J gene TRBJ2-7; 10 bases match TRBD2. The V gene end was trimmed by 0 bases and the J gene end by 4 bases; junction bases not matched to a gene: 1. Germline lookup yields CDR1 SGHNT and CDR2 YYREEE (reference sequence). The CDR3 runs to 14 residues. Written as DNA, the CDR3 is TGTGCCAGCAGCTTGGCTAGCGGGGGATACGAGCAGTACTTC. Translating gives CASSLASGGYEQYF.

J is TRBJ2-7 and V is TRBV5-1; D gene uncertain. Trimming pared 7 bases from V and 1 base from J, leaving 9 bases between. From germline, CDR1 is SGHRS and CDR2 YFSETQ. The CDR3 has 12 amino acids. The CDR3 sequence: CASVGSSYEQYF. Here the CDR3 DNA reads TGCGCCAGCGTCGGTTCATCCTACGAGCAGTACTTC.

This clone was observed a handful of times. This chain links TRBV6-2 or TRBV6-3 with TRBJ1-1; D uncertain. The CDR3 has 14 amino acids. Trimming took off 0 bases at V and 10 bases at J, with 15 bases between the two ends. Germline loops: CDR1 MNHEY, CDR2 SVGEGT. Here the CDR3 DNA reads TGTGCCAGCAGTTACTCGTCGGAAGATGGGAGAGCTTTCTTT. Protein sequence: CASSYSSEDGRAFF.

V and J are TRBV9 and TRBJ2-3; TRBD2 matches at 8 bases. Germline V gene data show CDR1 as SGDLS and CDR2 as YYNGEE. The J segment lost 3 bases and the V segment lost 4 bases, leaving 10 bases of the junction unmatched. The CDR3 extends over 16 amino acids. This CDR3 is CASSPRGGGGTDTQYF. As DNA, the CDR3 is TGTGCCAGCAGCCCACGGGGGGGCGGGGGAACAGATACGCAGTATTTT.

The chain has TRBV6-6 and TRBJ2-1; a weak D match, TRBD1 (6 bases). Germline lookup yields CDR1 MNHNY and CDR2 SVGAGI (reference sequence). The CDR3 spans 11 residues. The V gene lost 7 bases and the J gene lost 7 bases, with 8 bases spanning the gap. For the CDR3, the DNA is TGTGCCAGCATTCAGGGGAATGAGCAGTTCTTC. Protein product: CASIQGNEQFF.

The genes are TRBV7-9 and TRBJ1-2, with a tentative D call TRBD1 (5 bases). Germline values: CDR1 SEHNR, CDR2 FQNEAQ (reference sequence). The CDR3 totals 16 residues. Trimming left V 5 bases short and J 0 bases short, with 16 bases between. In DNA form, the CDR3 reads TGTGCCAGCAGCCAGGAAGGGGCAAGAGCTAACTATGGCTACACCTTC. Its protein product is CASSQEGARANYGYTF.

V and J are TRBV28 and TRBJ1-4; 7 bases match TRBD1. With 7 bases clipped from V and 6 bases from J, the junction kept 14 bases outside the gene matches. CDR1 is MDHEN and CDR2 is SYDVKM in the germline V gene. This CDR3 comprises 16 residues. The DNA for the CDR3 is TGTGCCAGCACCGCGGGGCAGGGGGGGAGAGATGAAAAACTGTTTTTT. It translates to CASTAGQGGRDEKLFF. The variable domain in full, completed from reference TRBV28 and TRBJ1-4, reads DVKVTQSSRYLVKRTGEKVFLECVQDMDHENMFWYRQDPGLGLRLIYFSYDVKMKEKGDIPEGYSVSREKKERFSLILESASTNQTSMYLCASTAGQGGRDEKLFFGSGTQLSVL.

This clone has just a few counts. The rearrangement joins TRBV6-1 to TRBJ1-6, with D possibly matching TRBD1 (5 bases). V was clipped by 0 bases and J by 7 bases, with 10 bases between them. The CDR3 contains 15 residues. Germline V lookup: CDR1 MNHNS, CDR2 SASEGT. The CDR3 DNA sequence: TGTGCCAGCAGTGAAGCGGGGGGGGGAAATTCACCCCTCCACTTT. Amino acids: CASSEAGGGNSPLHF.

This clone was recorded a few times. The rearrangement uses TRBV7-9 and TRBJ2-7; TRBD2 matches at 11 bases. The length of the CDR3 is 16 residues. Trimming at V came to 5 bases and at J to 3 bases, leaving 9 bases not matched to a gene. The germline gives CDR1 SEHNR, CDR2 FQNEAQ (reference sequence). The CDR3, as DNA: TGTGCCAGCAGCCCCAAGACTAGCGGGATCGACTACGAGCAGTACTTC. It encodes CASSPKTSGIDYEQYF.

The rearrangement uses TRBV19 and TRBJ1-5; D is undetermined. Germline CDR1 is LNHDA and CDR2 is SQIVND (reference sequence). The germline V and J ends were trimmed by 3 bases and 4 bases, with 7 bases remaining between them. The CDR3 totals 13 residues. The CDR3: CASSIGENQPQHF. The DNA of the CDR3 is TGTGCCAGTAGTATTGGGGAAAATCAGCCCCAGCATTTT.

The genes are TRBV4-3 and TRBJ1-4; possible D gene TRBD1, 5 bases. Trimming cost V 1 base and J 3 bases, with 18 bases left between them. This CDR3 region has 18 residues. Germline-derived CDR1 and CDR2 are LGHNA and YSLEER. The CDR3 spells CASSQGAGGATANEKLFF. CDR3 sequence (DNA): TGCGCCAGCAGCCAAGGAGCTGGGGGTGCAACGGCTAATGAAAAACTGTTTTTT.